This T cell receptor (beta chain) comes out of a study of shared clonotypes between healthy human individuals. Study at large: Researchers assigned three CD4 naive, three CD4 memory, two CD8 naive and one CD8 memory plate to each donor.

Every contributor of samples was a Caucasian grown-up residing in Nashville, Tennessee. The repertoire was sequenced with immunoSEQ multiplex PCR; TCRdb's copy has only in-frame clones and lacks some. The sample has more than 2,000,000 clones, 85% to 95% seen once; the top ten hold 0.14%. This CDR3 is built from 16 residues. The rearrangement links TRBV1 to TRBJ1-5. TRBV1 is a listed pseudogene. Specimen: naive CD4+ T cells sorted from blood. As to subset: CD45RA+ positively selected. This TCR was recovered from a man younger than 35 in good health. The CDR3, as DNA: TGCACCAGCAGCCAAGCGAGGGGCAAACGGAACCAGCCCCAGCATTTT. Protein: CTSSQARGKRNQPQHF.